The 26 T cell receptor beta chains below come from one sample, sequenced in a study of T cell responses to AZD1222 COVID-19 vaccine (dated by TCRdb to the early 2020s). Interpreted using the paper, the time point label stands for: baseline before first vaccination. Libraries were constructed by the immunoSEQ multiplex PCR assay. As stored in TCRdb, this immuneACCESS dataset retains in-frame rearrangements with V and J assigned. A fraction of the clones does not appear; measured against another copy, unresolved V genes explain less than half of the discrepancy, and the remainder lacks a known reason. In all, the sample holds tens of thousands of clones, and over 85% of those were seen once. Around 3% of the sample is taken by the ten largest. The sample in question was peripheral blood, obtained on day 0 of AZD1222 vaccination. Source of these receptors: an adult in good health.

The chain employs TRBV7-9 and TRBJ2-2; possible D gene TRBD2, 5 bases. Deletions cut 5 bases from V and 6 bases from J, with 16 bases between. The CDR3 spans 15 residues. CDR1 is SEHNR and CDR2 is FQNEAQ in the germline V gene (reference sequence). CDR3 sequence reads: CASSRPGTRPGELFF. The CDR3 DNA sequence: TGTGCCAGCAGCCGACCCGGAACTAGGCCCGGGGAGCTGTTTTTT. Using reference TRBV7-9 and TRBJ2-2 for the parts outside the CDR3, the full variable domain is DTGVSQNPRHKITKRGQNVTFRCDPISEHNRLYWYRQTLGQGPEFLTYFQNEAQLEKSRLLSDRFSAERPKGSFSTLEIQRTEQGDSAMYLCASSRPGTRPGELFFGEGSRLTVL.

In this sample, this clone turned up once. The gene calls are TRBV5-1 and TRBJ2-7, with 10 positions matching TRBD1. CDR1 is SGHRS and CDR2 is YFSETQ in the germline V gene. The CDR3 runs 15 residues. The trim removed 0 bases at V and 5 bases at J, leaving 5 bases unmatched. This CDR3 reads CASSLEGTGEHEQYF. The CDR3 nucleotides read TGCGCCAGCAGCTTGGAGGGGACAGGGGAGCACGAGCAGTACTTC. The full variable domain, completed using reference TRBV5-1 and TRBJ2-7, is KAGVTQTPRYLIKTRGQQVTLSCSPISGHRSVSWYQQTPGQGLQFLFEYFSETQRNKGNFPGRFSGRQFSNSRSEMNVSTLELGDSALYLCASSLEGTGEHEQYFGPGTRLTVT.

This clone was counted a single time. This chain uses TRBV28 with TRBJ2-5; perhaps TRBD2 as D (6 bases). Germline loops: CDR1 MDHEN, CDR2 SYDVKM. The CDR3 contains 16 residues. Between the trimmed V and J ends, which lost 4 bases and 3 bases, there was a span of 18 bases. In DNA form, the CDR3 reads TGTGCCAGCAGTTCCCGATTCGGGGGTCGAGAAGAGACCCAGTACTTC. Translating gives CASSSRFGGREETQYF.

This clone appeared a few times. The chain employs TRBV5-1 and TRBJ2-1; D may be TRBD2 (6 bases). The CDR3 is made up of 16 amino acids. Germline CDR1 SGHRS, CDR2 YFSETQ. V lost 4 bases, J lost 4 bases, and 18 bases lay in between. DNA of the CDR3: TGCGCCAGCAGCGGGGGGTGGCGGGAAACGTACAATGAGCAGTTCTTC. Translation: CASSGGWRETYNEQFF. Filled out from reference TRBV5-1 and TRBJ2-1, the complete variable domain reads KAGVTQTPRYLIKTRGQQVTLSCSPISGHRSVSWYQQTPGQGLQFLFEYFSETQRNKGNFPGRFSGRQFSNSRSEMNVSTLELGDSALYLCASSGGWRETYNEQFFGPGTRLTVL.

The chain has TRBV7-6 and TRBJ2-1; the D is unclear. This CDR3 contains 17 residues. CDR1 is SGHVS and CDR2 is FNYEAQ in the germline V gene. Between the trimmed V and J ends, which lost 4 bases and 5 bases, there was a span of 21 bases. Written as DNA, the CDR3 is TGTGCCAGCAGCTCTGTATGGGGAAAGACCCCCAACAATGAGCAGTTCTTC. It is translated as CASSSVWGKTPNNEQFF.

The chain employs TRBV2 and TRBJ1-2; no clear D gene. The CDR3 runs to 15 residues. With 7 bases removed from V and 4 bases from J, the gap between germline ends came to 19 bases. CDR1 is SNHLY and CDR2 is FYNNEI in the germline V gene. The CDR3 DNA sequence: TGTGCCAGCACCCCGCGGAGGGTTCAGGCCTATGGCTACACCTTC. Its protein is CASTPRRVQAYGYTF. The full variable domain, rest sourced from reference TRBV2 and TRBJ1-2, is EPEVTQTPSHQVTQMGQEVILRCVPISNHLYFYWYRQILGQKVEFLVSFYNNEISEKSEIFDDQFSVERPDGSNFTLKIRSTKLEDSAMYFCASTPRRVQAYGYTFGSGTRLTVV.

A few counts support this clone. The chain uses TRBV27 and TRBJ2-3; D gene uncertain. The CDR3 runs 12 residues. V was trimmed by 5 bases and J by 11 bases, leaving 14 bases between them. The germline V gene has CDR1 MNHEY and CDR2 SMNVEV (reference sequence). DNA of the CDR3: TGTGCCAGCAGTACCGTCCGGAGTGGGCAGTATTTT. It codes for CASSTVRSGQYF.

CDR3 in DNA: TGTGCCAGCTCACCACGGGGGACAGGGACTGAAAAACTGTTTTTT. Protein product: CASSPRGTGTEKLFF. The chain has TRBV18 and TRBJ1-4, with 9 bases fitting TRBD1. Germline V CDR1 and CDR2: KGHSH, LQKENI. V lost 1 base, J lost 7 bases, and 4 bases stayed unmatched. The CDR3 has 15 amino acids. The full variable domain, rest sourced from reference TRBV18 and TRBJ1-4, is NAGVMQNPRHLVRRRGQEARLRCSPMKGHSHVYWYRQLPEEGLKFMVYLQKENIIDESGMPKERFSAEFPKEGPSILRIQQVVRGDSAAYFCASSPRGTGTEKLFFGSGTQLSVL.

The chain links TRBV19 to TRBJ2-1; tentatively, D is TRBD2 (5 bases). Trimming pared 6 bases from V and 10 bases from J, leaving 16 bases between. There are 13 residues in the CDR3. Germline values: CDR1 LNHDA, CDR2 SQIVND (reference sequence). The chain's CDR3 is CASSPRAGWEQFF. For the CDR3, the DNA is TGTGCCAGTAGCCCTCGGGCGGGTTGGGAGCAGTTCTTC. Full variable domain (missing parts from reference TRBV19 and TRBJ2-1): DGGITQSPKYLFRKEGQNVTLSCEQNLNHDAMYWYRQDPGQGLRLIYYSQIVNDFQKGDIAEGYSVSREKKESFPLTVTSAQKNPTAFYLCASSPRAGWEQFFGPGTRLTVL.

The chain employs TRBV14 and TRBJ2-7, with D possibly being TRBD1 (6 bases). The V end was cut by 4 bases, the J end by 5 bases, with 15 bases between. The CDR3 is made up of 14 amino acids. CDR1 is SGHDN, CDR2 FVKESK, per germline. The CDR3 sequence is CASSPTGFDNEQYF. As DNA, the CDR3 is TGTGCCAGCAGCCCTACAGGGTTCGACAACGAGCAGTACTTC. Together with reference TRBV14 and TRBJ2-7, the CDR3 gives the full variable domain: EAGVTQFPSHSVIEKGQTVTLRCDPISGHDNLYWYRRVMGKEIKFLLHFVKESKQDESGMPNNRFLAERTGGTYSTLKVQPAELEDSGVYFCASSPTGFDNEQYFGPGTRLTVT.

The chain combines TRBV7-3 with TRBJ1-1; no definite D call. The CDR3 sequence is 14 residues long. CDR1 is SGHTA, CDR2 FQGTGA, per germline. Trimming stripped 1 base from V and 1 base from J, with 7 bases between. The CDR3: CASSLSPENTEAFF. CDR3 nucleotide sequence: TGTGCCAGCAGCTTAAGCCCAGAGAACACTGAAGCTTTCTTT.

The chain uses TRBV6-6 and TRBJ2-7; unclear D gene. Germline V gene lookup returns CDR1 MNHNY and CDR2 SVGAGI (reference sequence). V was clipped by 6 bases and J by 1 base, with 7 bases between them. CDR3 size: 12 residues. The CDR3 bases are TGTGCCAGCAGCAGGCTTTCCTACGAGCAGTACTTC. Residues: CASSRLSYEQYF.

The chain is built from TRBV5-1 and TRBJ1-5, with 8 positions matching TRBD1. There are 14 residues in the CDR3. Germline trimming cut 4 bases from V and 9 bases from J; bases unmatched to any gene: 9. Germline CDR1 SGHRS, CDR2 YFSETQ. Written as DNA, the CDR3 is TGCGCCAGCAGCAAAGGACAGGGTGATAGGCCCCAGCATTTT. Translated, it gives CASSKGQGDRPQHF. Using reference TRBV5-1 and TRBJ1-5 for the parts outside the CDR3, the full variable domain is KAGVTQTPRYLIKTRGQQVTLSCSPISGHRSVSWYQQTPGQGLQFLFEYFSETQRNKGNFPGRFSGRQFSNSRSEMNVSTLELGDSALYLCASSKGQGDRPQHFGDGTRLSIL.

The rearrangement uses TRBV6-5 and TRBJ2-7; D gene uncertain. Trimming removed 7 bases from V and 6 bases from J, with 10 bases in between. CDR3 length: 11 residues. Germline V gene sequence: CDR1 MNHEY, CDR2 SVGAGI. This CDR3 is CASTAYSEQYF. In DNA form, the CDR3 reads TGTGCCAGCACCGCCTACTCCGAGCAGTACTTC.

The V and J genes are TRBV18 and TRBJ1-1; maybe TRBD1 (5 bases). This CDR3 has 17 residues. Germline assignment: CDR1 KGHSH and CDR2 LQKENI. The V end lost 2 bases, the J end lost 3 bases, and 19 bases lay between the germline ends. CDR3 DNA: TGTGCCAGCTCACCATTCAGCCAGGGTCAAAAAGACACTGAAGCTTTCTTT. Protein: CASSPFSQGQKDTEAFF.

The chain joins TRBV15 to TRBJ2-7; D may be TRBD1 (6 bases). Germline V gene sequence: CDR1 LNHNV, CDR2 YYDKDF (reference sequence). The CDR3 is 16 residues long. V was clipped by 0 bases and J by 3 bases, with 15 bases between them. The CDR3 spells CATSRDGATGSYEQYF. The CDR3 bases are TGTGCCACCAGCAGAGATGGGGCTACAGGGAGCTACGAGCAGTACTTC.

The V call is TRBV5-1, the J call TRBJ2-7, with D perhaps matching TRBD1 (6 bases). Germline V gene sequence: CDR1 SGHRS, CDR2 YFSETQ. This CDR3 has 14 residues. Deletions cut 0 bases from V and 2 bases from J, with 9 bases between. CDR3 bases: TGCGCCAGCAGCTTGGGACAGGCAGCCTACGAGCAGTACTTC. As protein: CASSLGQAAYEQYF.

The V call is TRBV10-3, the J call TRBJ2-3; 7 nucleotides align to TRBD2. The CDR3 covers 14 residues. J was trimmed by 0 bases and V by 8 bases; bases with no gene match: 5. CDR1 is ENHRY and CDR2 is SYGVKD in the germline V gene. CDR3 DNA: TGTGCCATCGGCTTGGGAGGGAGCACAGATACGCAGTATTTT. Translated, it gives CAIGLGGSTDTQYF.

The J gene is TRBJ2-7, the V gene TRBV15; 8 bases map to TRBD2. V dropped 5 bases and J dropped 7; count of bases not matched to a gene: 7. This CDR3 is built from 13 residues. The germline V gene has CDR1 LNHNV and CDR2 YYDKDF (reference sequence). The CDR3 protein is CATSARGAREQYF. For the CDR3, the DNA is TGTGCCACCAGCGCGCGGGGGGCGAGAGAGCAGTACTTC.

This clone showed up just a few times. The CDR3: CASSQDLIQETQYF. The CDR3 DNA reads TGTGCCAGCAGCCAAGATCTCATACAAGAGACCCAGTACTTC. The rearrangement joins TRBV14 to TRBJ2-5; D remains unclear. V lost 0 bases, J lost 2 bases, and 7 bases lay in between. This CDR3 has 14 amino acids. Per the germline V gene, CDR1 is SGHDN and CDR2 is FVKESK. The whole variable domain, filled in from reference TRBV14 and TRBJ2-5, reads EAGVTQFPSHSVIEKGQTVTLRCDPISGHDNLYWYRRVMGKEIKFLLHFVKESKQDESGMPNNRFLAERTGGTYSTLKVQPAELEDSGVYFCASSQDLIQETQYFGPGTRLLVL.

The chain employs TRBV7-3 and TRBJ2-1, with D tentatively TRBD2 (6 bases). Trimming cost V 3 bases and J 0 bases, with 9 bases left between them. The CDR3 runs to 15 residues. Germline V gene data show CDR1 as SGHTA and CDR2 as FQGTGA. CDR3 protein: CASSFIGSSYNEQFF. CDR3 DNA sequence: TGTGCCAGCAGCTTCATCGGGAGCTCCTACAATGAGCAGTTCTTC.

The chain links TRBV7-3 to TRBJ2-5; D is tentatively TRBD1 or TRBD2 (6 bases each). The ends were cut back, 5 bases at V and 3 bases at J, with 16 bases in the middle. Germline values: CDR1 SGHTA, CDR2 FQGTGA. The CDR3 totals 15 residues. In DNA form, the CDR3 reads TGTGCCAGCAGCAAGGGGGGCAACAAGAAAGAGACCCAGTACTTC. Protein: CASSKGGNKKETQYF.

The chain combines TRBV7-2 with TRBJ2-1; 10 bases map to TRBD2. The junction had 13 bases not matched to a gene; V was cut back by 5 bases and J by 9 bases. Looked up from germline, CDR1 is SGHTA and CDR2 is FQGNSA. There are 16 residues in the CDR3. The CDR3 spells CASSPRSLAGVFEQFF. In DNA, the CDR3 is TGTGCCAGCAGCCCCCGTAGTCTAGCGGGAGTGTTTGAGCAGTTCTTC.

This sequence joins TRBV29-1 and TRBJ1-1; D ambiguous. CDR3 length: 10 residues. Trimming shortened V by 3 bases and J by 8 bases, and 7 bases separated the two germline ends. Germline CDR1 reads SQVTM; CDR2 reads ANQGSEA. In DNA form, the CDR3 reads TGCAGCGTTGAGTCAGCCGAAGCTTTCTTT. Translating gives CSVESAEAFF.

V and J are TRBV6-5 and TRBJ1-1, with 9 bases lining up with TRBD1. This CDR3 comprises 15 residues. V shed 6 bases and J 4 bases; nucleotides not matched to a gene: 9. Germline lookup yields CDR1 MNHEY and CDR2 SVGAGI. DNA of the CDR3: TGTGCCAGCAGGATCCTACAGGGGGCCGGCACTGAAGCTTTCTTT. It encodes CASRILQGAGTEAFF.

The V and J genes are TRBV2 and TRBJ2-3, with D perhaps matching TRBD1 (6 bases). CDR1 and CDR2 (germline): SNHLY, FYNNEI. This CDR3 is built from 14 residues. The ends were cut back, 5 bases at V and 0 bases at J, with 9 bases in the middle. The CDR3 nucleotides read TGTGCCAGCAGTTGGACAGCTAGCACAGATACGCAGTATTTT. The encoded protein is CASSWTASTDTQYF.